Below, 20 T cell receptor beta chains from the same sample are listed, as sequenced in a study of blood T cell repertoires in COVID-19. Generated by immunoSEQ multiplex PCR, the TCRdb table keeps only in-frame clones and is missing some. The sample lists 150,000 to 200,000 clones, approximately 82% occurring once. The sequencing input was peripheral blood. The receptors here all came from a woman aged 80 or over with acute or convalescent COVID-19.

V and J are TRBV5-1 and TRBJ2-7; possibly TRBD1 for D (6 bases). Trimming cost V 4 bases and J 2 bases, with 16 bases left between them. The CDR3 is 15 amino acids. CDR1 is SGHRS, CDR2 YFSETQ, per germline. The CDR3 loop is CASSPRGGPPYEQYF. In nucleotides, the CDR3 is TGCGCCAGCAGCCCCCGAGGGGGACCACCCTACGAGCAGTACTTC.

The CDR3 nucleotides are TGTGCCAGCAGCTTAGACCTGGGACAGGGATTTTACGAGCAGTACTTC. This codes for CASSLDLGQGFYEQYF. The chain joins TRBV11-2 to TRBJ2-7, with 9 bases fitting TRBD1. Trimming removed 0 bases from V and 4 bases from J; junction bases left unmatched: 7. Germline V gene data show CDR1 as SGHAT and CDR2 as FQNNGV. CDR3 length: 16 residues.

The CDR3 protein is CASYTGNTGELFF. The CDR3 region has the DNA TGTGCCAGCTATACAGGGAACACCGGGGAGCTGTTTTTT. The chain links TRBV27 to TRBJ2-2; a possible D gene is TRBD1 (5 bases). Trimming stripped 8 bases from V and 1 base from J, with 8 bases between. CDR3 size: 13 residues. The germline CDR1 and CDR2 sequences are MNHEY and SMNVEV (reference sequence).

The chain has TRBV13 and TRBJ2-3; no reliable D call. Trimming cost V 2 bases and J 2 bases, with 11 bases left between them. CDR1 is PRHDT and CDR2 is FYEKMQ in the germline V gene (reference sequence). The CDR3 loop spans 15 amino acids. This chain's CDR3 is CASSLFQVNTDTQYF. The CDR3 DNA reads as TGTGCCAGCAGCTTATTTCAGGTGAACACAGATACGCAGTATTTT.

This clone was recorded once. CDR3: CASSIGTVFRQPQHF. The CDR3 bases are TGTGCCAGTAGTATTGGGACAGTCTTTCGTCAGCCCCAGCATTTT. This chain joins TRBV19 and TRBJ1-5; 7 bases line up with TRBD1. CDR3 length: 15 residues. Per germline, CDR1 LNHDA and CDR2 SQIVND (reference sequence). V lost 3 bases, J lost 6 bases, and 8 bases stayed unmatched. Full variable domain (rest looked up from reference TRBV19 and TRBJ1-5): DGGITQSPKYLFRKEGQNVTLSCEQNLNHDAMYWYRQDPGQGLRLIYYSQIVNDFQKGDIAEGYSVSREKKESFPLTVTSAQKNPTAFYLCASSIGTVFRQPQHFGDGTRLSIL.

This chain links TRBV5-6 with TRBJ2-7; the D is unclear. The CDR3 loop spans 14 amino acids. V was pared by 4 bases and J by 2 bases, with 13 bases between. The germline V gene encodes CDR1 SGHDT and CDR2 YYEEEE. The CDR3 nucleotides are TGTGCCAGCAGCCAGAAGAGGAGTACCTACGAGCAGTACTTC. Residues: CASSQKRSTYEQYF.

In its sample, this clone was seen a few times. The V call is TRBV11-2, the J call TRBJ2-5; D is unresolved. The CDR3 has 14 residues. Germline loops: CDR1 SGHAT, CDR2 FQNNGV. V was trimmed by 1 base and J by 2 bases, leaving 8 bases between them. The DNA of the CDR3 is TGTGCCAGCAGCTTAGGAGTTTCACAAGAGACCCAGTACTTC. This translates into CASSLGVSQETQYF. Complete variable domain (other parts from reference TRBV11-2 and TRBJ2-5): EAGVAQSPRYKIIEKRQSVAFWCNPISGHATLYWYQQILGQGPKLLIQFQNNGVVDDSQLPKDRFSAERLKGVDSTLKIQPAKLEDSAVYLCASSLGVSQETQYFGPGTRLLVL.

The chain couples TRBV3-1 (or the pseudogene TRBV3-2) to TRBJ2-3, with 10 bases that match TRBD2. V shed 3 bases, J shed 5 bases, and the junction held 5 bases outside the gene matches. The V gene's germline CDR1 is LGHDT and CDR2 YNNKEL (reference sequence). The CDR3 is 15 residues long. The CDR3 reads CASSHQREGGDTQYF. CDR3 sequence (DNA): TGTGCCAGCAGCCATCAGCGGGAGGGAGGAGATACGCAGTATTTT.

The count of this clone is one. The V and J genes are TRBV7-2 and TRBJ2-7; no clear D. Trimming cost V 2 bases and J 0 bases, with 5 bases left between them. The CDR3 is made up of 13 amino acids. The germline CDR1 and CDR2 sequences are SGHTA and FQGNSA. CDR3 nucleotide sequence: TGTGCCAGCAGCTTACCTAGCTCCTACGAGCAGTACTTC. Encoded protein: CASSLPSSYEQYF.

The CDR3 sequence is CASTRLAAYEQYF. CDR3 coding DNA: TGTGCCAGCACCAGGCTAGCGGCCTACGAGCAGTACTTC. V usage is TRBV6-5 and J usage is TRBJ2-7; 7 positions match TRBD2. Germline CDR1 and CDR2: MNHEY and SVGAGI. The length of the CDR3 is 13 residues. The V segment lost 7 bases and the J segment 2 bases; nucleotides outside the gene matches: 5.

The CDR3 region has the DNA TGCAGCGTTGAAAAGACTAGCGGGAGAACAGATACGCAGTATTTT. Residues: CSVEKTSGRTDTQYF. The V call is TRBV29-1, the J call TRBJ2-3, with 12 bases aligning to TRBD2. Germline trimming cut 2 bases from V and 3 bases from J; bases unmatched to any gene: 3. Germline CDR1 and CDR2: SQVTM and ANQGSEA. The CDR3 spans 15 residues.

This chain links TRBV5-1 with TRBJ2-5, with 13 bases that match TRBD2. CDR3 length equals 16 residues. The V and J ends lost 4 bases and 4 bases, in that order; junction bases with no gene match: 7. Germline CDR1 reads SGHRS; CDR2 reads YFSETQ. CDR3 DNA sequence: TGCGCCAGCAGCGAAGGACTAGCGGGAGTTCCAGAGACCCAGTACTTC. Protein sequence: CASSEGLAGVPETQYF.

The rearrangement uses TRBV19 and TRBJ2-5; a weak D match, TRBD2 (6 bases). V lost 4 bases and J lost 0, with 9 bases in between. From germline, CDR1 is LNHDA and CDR2 SQIVND (reference sequence). This CDR3 is 14 amino acids long. The CDR3 bases are TGTGCCAGTAGTACGGGGGAACACCAAGAGACCCAGTACTTC. Residues: CASSTGEHQETQYF.

This clone appeared many times. This chain links TRBV6-5 with TRBJ1-4, with 8 bases lining up with TRBD1. Germline CDR1 is MNHEY and CDR2 is SVGAGI. After removal of 4 bases from V and 7 bases from J, the junction contained 5 bases not matched to a gene. The CDR3 is 14 amino acids. The CDR3 loop reads CASSSTGDVEKLFF. In DNA form, the CDR3 reads TGTGCCAGCAGTTCGACAGGGGATGTTGAAAAACTGTTTTTT.

A remark on this clone: Germline is not matched at one junction end, which may reflect a read error. This rearrangement joins TRBV19 to TRBJ2-7, with 8 bases fitting TRBD2. Germline V CDR1 and CDR2: LNHDA, SQIVND (reference sequence). This CDR3 has 15 amino acids. As DNA, the CDR3 is TGTGCCAGCAGTACGGGAGGGGCTAGCGTGTACGAGCAGTACTTC. Its protein is CASSTGGASVYEQYF.

The chain employs TRBV7-8 and TRBJ2-1; 8 bases are a match to TRBD2. The CDR3 loop spans 15 amino acids. Trimming cost V 0 bases and J 6 bases; bases outside gene matches: 4. Germline CDR1 SGHVS, CDR2 FQNEAQ. The CDR3 region has the DNA TGTGCCAGCAGCTTAGCGGGACTAGTTTCCAATGAGCAGTTCTTC. Amino acids: CASSLAGLVSNEQFF.

The rearrangement uses TRBV5-1 and TRBJ2-2; tentative D call: TRBD2 (5 bases). This CDR3 contains 15 residues. V gave up 0 bases and J gave up 0 bases, with 6 bases separating them. In germline, CDR1 is SGHRS, CDR2 YFSETQ. CDR3 DNA sequence: TGCGCCAGCAGCTTGGGTAGCGCGAACACCGGGGAGCTGTTTTTT. This encodes CASSLGSANTGELFF.

V gene TRBV2 combines with J gene TRBJ1-6; possibly TRBD1 for D (5 bases). The CDR3 has 15 amino acids. Trimming removed 2 bases at V and 6 bases at J, with 11 bases between. Per the germline V gene, CDR1 is SNHLY and CDR2 is FYNNEI. CDR3 nucleotides: TGTGCCAGCAGTGAACGGGCAGGGATTAATTCACCCCTCCACTTT. Translated: CASSERAGINSPLHF. The full variable domain, completed using reference TRBV2 and TRBJ1-6, is EPEVTQTPSHQVTQMGQEVILRCVPISNHLYFYWYRQILGQKVEFLVSFYNNEISEKSEIFDDQFSVERPDGSNFTLKIRSTKLEDSAMYFCASSERAGINSPLHFGNGTRLTVT.

V is TRBV6-5 and J is TRBJ1-2; 9 bases are a match to TRBD1. V was clipped by 6 bases and J by 8 bases; unmatched bases: 13. Germline V lookup: CDR1 MNHEY, CDR2 SVGAGI. This CDR3 has 15 residues. The CDR3 DNA reads TGTGCCAGCAGACTGACAGGGGGGAGGCCAGGGGGCTACACCTTC. Protein product: CASRLTGGRPGGYTF.

This chain uses TRBV7-6 with TRBJ2-5; 10 bases match TRBD1. The V gene's germline CDR1 is SGHVS and CDR2 FNYEAQ. The V gene end was trimmed by 4 bases and the J gene end by 5 bases; junction bases not matched to a gene: 10. The CDR3 has 16 residues. This chain's CDR3 is CASSSSGTGAGETQYF. The DNA of the CDR3 is TGTGCCAGCAGCTCATCCGGGACAGGGGCGGGGGAGACCCAGTACTTC.